The 25 T cell receptor beta chains presented below share a single source sample, sequenced in a study of T-cell reconstitution after alpha-beta-depleted transplantation in children. Unique molecular identifiers were incorporated when the TCRbeta library was constructed. MiXCR, applied by TCRdb to the PCR reads, yields one record per CDR3 protein. This sample has approximately 510,000 distinct CDR3 sequences, with around 20% found just once. Sequencing was performed on PBMCs from the stem cell graft donor, taken from the stem cell graft. These receptors were collected from a human donor who donated a stem cell graft to a child with acute lymphoblastic leukemia.

This chain joins TRBV14 and TRBJ2-7; weak D call: TRBD2 (6 bases). Germline CDR1 is SGHDN and CDR2 is FVKESK. V lost 1 base, J lost 1 base, and 14 bases lay in between. There are 16 residues in the CDR3. The CDR3 coding sequence is TGTGCCAGCAGCCAAGGTCTGGGAGGTTGGTCCTACGAGCAGTACTTC. Residues: CASSQGLGGWSYEQYF. Together with reference TRBV14 and TRBJ2-7, the CDR3 gives the full variable domain: EAGVTQFPSHSVIEKGQTVTLRCDPISGHDNLYWYRRVMGKEIKFLLHFVKESKQDESGMPNNRFLAERTGGTYSTLKVQPAELEDSGVYFCASSQGLGGWSYEQYFGPGTRLTVT.

The sample holds a few counts of this clonotype. The chain couples TRBV5-1 to TRBJ2-3; a weak D match, TRBD2 (6 bases). The CDR3 sequence is 17 residues long. Germline lookup yields CDR1 SGHRS and CDR2 YFSETQ. Trimming pared 1 base from V and 1 base from J, leaving 16 bases between. CDR3 sequence reads: CASSLSATRRGTDTQYF. The CDR3 nucleotides are TGCGCCAGCAGCTTGAGCGCGACCCGGAGGGGCACAGATACGCAGTATTTT.

This chain connects TRBV7-9 to TRBJ1-5; maybe TRBD1 (6 bases). Germline values: CDR1 SEHNR, CDR2 FQNEAQ (reference sequence). With 2 bases removed from V and 6 bases from J, the gap between germline ends came to 14 bases. There are 15 residues in the CDR3. The CDR3 nucleotides read TGTGCCAGCAGCTTATCCACAGGGTACAGTCAGCCCCAGCATTTT. Translating it yields CASSLSTGYSQPQHF.

CDR3 sequence reads: CASSESSASYSYEQYF. The DNA of the CDR3 is TGCGCCAGCAGTGAGTCCTCTGCCTCATACTCCTACGAGCAGTACTTC. The chain couples TRBV10-2 to TRBJ2-7; D is uncertain. Germline V gene data show CDR1 as WSHSY and CDR2 as SAAADI. The ends were cut back, 0 bases at V and 0 bases at J, with 12 bases in the middle. The length of the CDR3 is 16 residues.

This clonotype has only a few counts. The gene calls are TRBV7-2 and TRBJ2-1, with a tentative D call TRBD2 (6 bases). The V end lost 3 bases, the J end lost 8 bases, and 8 bases lay between the germline ends. The V gene's germline CDR1 is SGHTA and CDR2 FQGNSA. CDR3 length equals 12 residues. CDR3 nucleotide sequence: TGTGCCAGCAGCTTTTCTAGCGATGAGCAGTTCTTC. It codes for CASSFSSDEQFF.

This clonotype appeared a single time. The rearrangement joins TRBV25-1 to TRBJ1-2; 10 bases agree with TRBD1. The CDR3 runs to 13 residues. Looked up from germline, CDR1 is MGHDK and CDR2 is SYGVNS. The V gene end was trimmed by 4 bases and the J gene end by 6 bases; junction bases not matched to a gene: 2. The CDR3 is CASSVGTGDGYTF. CDR3 nucleotides: TGTGCCAGCAGTGTCGGGACAGGGGATGGCTACACCTTC.

This clonotype occurred many times. The chain combines TRBV5-1 with TRBJ1-1; weak D call: TRBD1 (6 bases). V dropped 0 bases and J dropped 3 bases, with 9 bases sitting between them. Germline loops: CDR1 SGHRS, CDR2 YFSETQ. This CDR3 comprises 14 residues. The CDR3: CASSLEQGDTEAFF. The CDR3 region has the DNA TGCGCCAGCAGCTTGGAACAGGGTGACACTGAAGCTTTCTTT.

This clonotype turned up a few times. Written as DNA, the CDR3 is TGTGCCAGCACCCCTCCCTTGCTGGGGGATACGCAGTATTTT. It codes for CASTPPLLGDTQYF. The chain is built from TRBV2 and TRBJ2-3; no reliable D call. Trimming removed 7 bases from V and 6 bases from J, with 17 bases in between. CDR3 size: 14 residues. CDR1 is SNHLY and CDR2 is FYNNEI in the germline V gene.

This chain uses TRBV5-1 with TRBJ2-1; D call uncertain. The V gene's germline CDR1 is SGHRS and CDR2 YFSETQ. Trimming took off 0 bases at V and 1 base at J, with 11 bases between the two ends. The length of the CDR3 is 16 residues. This chain's CDR3 is CASSLDTSASYNEQFF. CDR3 DNA: TGCGCCAGCAGCTTGGATACGAGCGCATCCTACAATGAGCAGTTCTTC.

The J gene is TRBJ2-7, the V gene TRBV3-1; TRBD2 might be the D (5 bases). CDR3 length: 14 amino acids. Germline loops: CDR1 LGHDT, CDR2 YNNKEL (reference sequence). V lost 0 bases and J lost 6, with 12 bases in between. This CDR3 is CASSQDPRVGEQYF. CDR3 nucleotide sequence: TGTGCCAGCAGCCAAGATCCGAGGGTCGGCGAGCAGTACTTC.

This clonotype occurred a few times. The chain couples TRBV20-1 to TRBJ2-7; perhaps D is TRBD1 or TRBD2 (7 bases each). Germline V gene data show CDR1 as DFQATT and CDR2 as SNEGSKA (reference sequence). V shed 5 bases and J shed 1 base, with 18 bases lying between them. This CDR3 has 15 residues. The CDR3 DNA follows: TGCAGTGCTTACAGGGGCGGGAGATCTTCCTACGAGCAGTACTTC. Protein product: CSAYRGGRSSYEQYF.

In its sample, this clonotype was seen a few times. V usage is TRBV9 and J usage is TRBJ2-7; 13 nucleotides agree with TRBD2. CDR1 is SGDLS, CDR2 YYNGEE, per germline. The CDR3 is 17 residues long. Germline trimming cut 3 bases from V and 5 bases from J; bases unmatched to any gene: 11. CDR3: CASSAPGSGTSGNEQYF. For the CDR3, the DNA is TGTGCCAGCAGCGCCCCCGGCTCCGGGACTAGCGGGAACGAGCAGTACTTC.

V usage is TRBV10-3 and J usage is TRBJ2-2; a possible D gene is TRBD1 (5 bases). Germline loops: CDR1 ENHRY, CDR2 SYGVKD. Trimming pared 2 bases from V and 2 bases from J, leaving 15 bases between. CDR3 length equals 17 residues. The DNA for the CDR3 is TGTGCCATCAGTGAGGTGGGCCCCAGGGCCAACACCGGGGAGCTGTTTTTT. Protein product: CAISEVGPRANTGELFF.

The chain uses TRBV10-3 and TRBJ2-7, with 7 bases aligning to TRBD1. V shed 0 bases, J shed 1 base, and the junction held 6 bases outside the gene matches. CDR1 and CDR2 from the germline V gene are ENHRY and SYGVKD. This CDR3 comprises 16 residues. The CDR3 here is CAISESSTGLSYEQYF. CDR3 DNA sequence: TGTGCCATCAGTGAGTCCTCGACAGGGTTATCCTACGAGCAGTACTTC.

This clonotype was seen only a few times. V usage is TRBV4-1 and J usage is TRBJ2-3; 7 bases align to TRBD2. This CDR3 is 18 amino acids long. J gave up 0 bases and V 1 base, and 10 bases lay outside the gene matches. Germline V lookup: CDR1 MGHRA, CDR2 YSYEKL. The CDR3 region is CASSQVAGPGTSTDTQYF. DNA for the CDR3: TGCGCCAGCAGCCAAGTAGCGGGTCCAGGTACTAGCACAGATACGCAGTATTTT.

This clonotype came up a few times. This chain connects TRBV6-5 to TRBJ2-7, with 9 positions matching TRBD2. Germline CDR1 reads MNHEY; CDR2 reads SVGAGI. Germline trimming cut 8 bases from V and 3 bases from J; bases unmatched to any gene: 20. The CDR3 length is 18 residues. CDR3 residues: CASRKTSGQPKKSYEQYF. The CDR3 coding sequence is TGTGCCAGCCGCAAAACTAGCGGGCAACCTAAGAAAAGCTACGAGCAGTACTTC.

The chain has TRBV19 and TRBJ2-1, with D hard to call. V lost 1 base and J 0 bases, leaving 7 bases between the germline ends. This CDR3 has 15 amino acids. Germline CDR1 reads LNHDA; CDR2 reads SQIVND (reference sequence). This CDR3 is CASSIAQSSYNEQFF. Written as DNA, the CDR3 is TGTGCCAGTAGTATAGCGCAGAGCTCCTACAATGAGCAGTTCTTC.

The chain links TRBV19 to TRBJ1-2; D ambiguous. Looked up from germline, CDR1 is LNHDA and CDR2 is SQIVND (reference sequence). V lost 8 bases, J lost 5 bases, and 12 bases lay in between. The CDR3 has 12 residues. The CDR3 reads CASALSAYGYTF. CDR3 sequence (DNA): TGTGCCAGTGCCTTGTCCGCTTATGGCTACACCTTC.

This clonotype was observed a few times. This chain joins TRBV29-1 and TRBJ2-7; D remains ambiguous. V gave up 4 bases and J gave up 3 bases, with 10 bases separating them. The germline V gene has CDR1 SQVTM and CDR2 ANQGSEA. This CDR3 spans 12 amino acids. Here the CDR3 DNA reads TGCAGCGTTGGAAACAGCCGCTACGAGCAGTACTTC. This gives the protein CSVGNSRYEQYF.

This clonotype was recorded a few times. The chain is built from TRBV7-8 and TRBJ2-1, with 9 nucleotides matching TRBD2. CDR1 and CDR2 from the germline V gene are SGHVS and FQNEAQ. This CDR3 is built from 15 residues. V was pared by 0 bases and J by 8 bases, with 5 bases of the junction left unmatched. For the CDR3, the DNA is TGTGCCAGCAGCTTAGCGCTCGCTAGCGGGGATGAGCAGTTCTTC. The encoded protein is CASSLALASGDEQFF.

This clonotype was counted between two and nine times. The chain links TRBV14 to TRBJ2-1; possibly TRBD1 for D (6 bases). V lost 1 base, J lost 2 bases, and 12 bases lay in between. The CDR3 contains 16 residues. Germline CDR1 reads SGHDN; CDR2 reads FVKESK. The CDR3 protein is CASSQGPRGAYNEQFF. CDR3 DNA: TGTGCCAGCAGCCAAGGTCCCAGGGGTGCCTACAATGAGCAGTTCTTC.

V gene TRBV25-1 combines with J gene TRBJ2-4, with D maybe TRBD1 (6 bases). This CDR3 region has 15 residues. CDR1 and CDR2 from the germline V gene are MGHDK and SYGVNS. Trimming pared 6 bases from V and 8 bases from J, leaving 20 bases between. Here the CDR3 reads CASSTLGARRDIQYF. The CDR3 nucleotides read TGTGCCAGCAGCACCCTGGGGGCCAGGCGGGACATTCAGTACTTC.

This clonotype was seen more than once but under ten times. CDR3 region: CASSIIGPSGANVLTF. CDR3 DNA: TGTGCCAGTAGTATCATCGGCCCCTCTGGGGCCAACGTCCTGACTTTC. The chain carries TRBV19 and TRBJ2-6; no firm D call. This CDR3 has 16 residues. V lost 3 bases to trimming and J lost 0 bases, with 9 bases between them. CDR1 is LNHDA, CDR2 SQIVND, per germline (reference sequence). The complete variable domain, with remaining parts taken from reference TRBV19 and TRBJ2-6, reads DGGITQSPKYLFRKEGQNVTLSCEQNLNHDAMYWYRQDPGQGLRLIYYSQIVNDFQKGDIAEGYSVSREKKESFPLTVTSAQKNPTAFYLCASSIIGPSGANVLTFGAGSRLTVL.

The rearrangement uses TRBV6-4 and TRBJ1-1; 7 bases line up with TRBD1. The germline gives CDR1 MRHNA, CDR2 SNTAGT. V was pared by 6 bases and J by 4 bases, with 8 bases of the junction left unmatched. The CDR3 has 14 amino acids. The CDR3 nucleotides are TGTGCCAGCAGCGACAGGGCGGGAGGCACTGAAGCTTTCTTT. It codes for CASSDRAGGTEAFF.

This chain links TRBV7-8 with TRBJ2-7, with D maybe TRBD2 (5 bases). In germline, CDR1 is SGHVS, CDR2 FQNEAQ. The CDR3 loop spans 13 amino acids. Trimming left V 4 bases short and J 7 bases short, with 14 bases between. The CDR3 bases are TGTGCCAGCAGCTCCCCACCGAGAGGGGAGCAGTACTTC. Its protein is CASSSPPRGEQYF.